This T cell receptor (beta chain) emerged from a study of identical twins. Each CDR3 protein gets one entry after TCRdb re-called the 5' RACE reads with MiXCR. The repertoire includes 1.5 million to 2 million distinct CDR3 sequences, roughly a third of them detected once, and under 0.35% sits in the top ten. General study points: Models underestimated how often monozygotic twins shared out-of-frame TCR alpha. Abundant beta clonotypes from cord blood had fewer insertions, unlike memory repertoires, which showed none. Weaker excess twin sharing was seen among beta out-of-frame sequences.

Worth noting for this clonotype: The antigen is not known.

Healthy Caucasians, and only they, were the donors. From germline, CDR1 is MGHRA and CDR2 YSYEKL. This CDR3 region has 16 residues. Trimming removed 1 base from V and 4 bases from J; junction bases left unmatched: 6. The TCR was taken from a newborn girl in good health. The sample was cord blood. The genes are TRBV4-1 and TRBJ2-3, with 9 positions matching TRBD2. Here the CDR3 DNA reads TGCGCCAGCAGCCAAGGGACTAGCGTAAAATCAGATACGCAGTATTTT. Protein product: CASSQGTSVKSDTQYF.